The sequence of this TCR beta chain was determined in a study of blood T cells in healthy people across ages. Next came a second PCR, run for about 7 to 12 cycles, which used a sample-barcoded 5' primer along with a J-beta primer mix. TCRdb re-called the 5' RACE reads with MiXCR, one entry per CDR3 protein. Of about 1,400,000 distinct CDR3 sequences in the sample, 40% to 50% were seen once. The receptor comes from a woman aged 18-29 years in good health. The specimen was blood.

The CDR3 sequence is CSVRDRKSSGANVLTF. CDR3 sequence (DNA): TGCAGCGTTAGGGACAGAAAAAGCTCTGGGGCCAACGTCCTGACTTTC. The J gene is TRBJ2-6, the V gene TRBV29-1; 7 bases are a match to TRBD1. The CDR3 runs to 16 residues. The trim removed 5 bases at V and 0 bases at J, leaving 7 bases unmatched. From germline, CDR1 is SQVTM and CDR2 ANQGSEA.